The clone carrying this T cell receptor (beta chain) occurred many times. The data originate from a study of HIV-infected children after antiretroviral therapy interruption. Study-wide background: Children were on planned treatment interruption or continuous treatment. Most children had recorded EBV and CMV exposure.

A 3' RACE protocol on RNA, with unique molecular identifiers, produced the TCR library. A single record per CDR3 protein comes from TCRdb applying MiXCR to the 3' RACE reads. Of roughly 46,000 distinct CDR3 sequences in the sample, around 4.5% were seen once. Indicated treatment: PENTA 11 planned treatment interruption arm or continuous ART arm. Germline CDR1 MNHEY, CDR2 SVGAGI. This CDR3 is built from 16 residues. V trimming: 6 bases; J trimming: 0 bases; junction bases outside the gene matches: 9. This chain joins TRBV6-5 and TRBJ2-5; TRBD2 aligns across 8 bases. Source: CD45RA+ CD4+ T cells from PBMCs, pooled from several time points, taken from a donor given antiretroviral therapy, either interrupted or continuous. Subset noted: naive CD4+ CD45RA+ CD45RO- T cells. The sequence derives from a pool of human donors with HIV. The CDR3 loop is CASRSTGLEYQETQYF. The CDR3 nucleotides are TGTGCCAGCAGATCCACGGGACTAGAGTACCAAGAGACCCAGTACTTC.